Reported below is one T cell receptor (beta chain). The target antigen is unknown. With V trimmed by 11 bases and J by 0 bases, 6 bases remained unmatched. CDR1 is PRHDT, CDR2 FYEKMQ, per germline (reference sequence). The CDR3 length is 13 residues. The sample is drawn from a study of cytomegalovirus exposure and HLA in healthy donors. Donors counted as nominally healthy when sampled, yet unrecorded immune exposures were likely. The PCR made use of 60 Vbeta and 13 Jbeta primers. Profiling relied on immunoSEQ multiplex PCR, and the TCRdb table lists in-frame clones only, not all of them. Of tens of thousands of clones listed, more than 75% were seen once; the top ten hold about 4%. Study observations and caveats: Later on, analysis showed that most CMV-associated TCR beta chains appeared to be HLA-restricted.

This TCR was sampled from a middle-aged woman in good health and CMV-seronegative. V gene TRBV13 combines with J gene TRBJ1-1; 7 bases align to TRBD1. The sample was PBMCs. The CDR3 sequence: CAAQGQMNTEAFF. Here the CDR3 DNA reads TGTGCCGCACAGGGACAGATGAACACTGAAGCTTTCTTT.